This TCR beta chain stems from a study of blood T cell repertoires in COVID-19. Per germline, CDR1 MNHEY and CDR2 SVGEGT. CDR3 length: 14 residues. With V trimmed by 4 bases and J by 8 bases, 10 bases remained unmatched. Original data processing: For nucleated cells, counts were estimated from reference gene primer amplification. Generated by immunoSEQ multiplex PCR, the TCRdb table keeps only in-frame clones and is missing some. Clone size and V and J calls were adopted from that table, with D and trimming inferred from the DNA. The profile shows approximately 150,000 clones, around 89% of them singletons.

The source material was peripheral blood. The TCR sequence derives from a human donor with COVID-19, enrolled during active disease. The donor label of this sample is uncertain. V gene TRBV6-2 or TRBV6-3 combines with J gene TRBJ1-2; 7 bases are a match to TRBD1. In DNA, the CDR3 is TGTGCCAGCAGTTCCTGGGGCAGGGGGGAAGGCTACACCTTC. Protein product: CASSSWGRGEGYTF.